This T cell receptor beta chain originates from a study of response to subunit inactivated influenza vaccine. One entry per CDR3 protein results from TCRdb running MiXCR on the RT-PCR reads. The sample yields a few hundred thousand distinct CDR3 sequences, about 15% seen once. The CDR3 runs to 16 residues. From germline, CDR1 is LGHDT and CDR2 YNNKEL (reference sequence). V dropped 0 bases and J dropped 2 bases, with 10 bases sitting between them. The sequence derives from a man in his fifties who received an inactivated influenza vaccine. The chain joins TRBV3-1 to TRBJ2-2, with no clear D. The specimen was PBMCs from blood, collected roughly 12 days after vaccination. The CDR3 is CASSQDSRENTGELFF. The CDR3, as DNA: TGTGCCAGCAGCCAAGATTCCAGAGAAAACACCGGGGAGCTGTTTTTT. Supplemented by reference TRBV3-1 and TRBJ2-2, the full variable domain reads DTAVSQTPKYLVTQMGNDKSIKCEQNLGHDTMYWYKQDSKKFLKIMFSYNNKELIINETVPNRFSPKSPDKAHLNLHINSLELGDSAVYFCASSQDSRENTGELFFGEGSRLTVL.